The present TCR beta chain was sequenced within a study of blood T cell repertoires in COVID-19. Study background: Material from acute and convalescent COVID-19 was sourced from the United States, Italy and Spain.

Participants had their cohort set by participant-reported clinical history. Either two negative PCRs, clearance, or symptom resolution qualified Cohort 3 donors as recovered. As processed by the authors: Reference gene primer amplification gave estimated nucleated cell counts. Some clones are missing from TCRdb's copy, which holds only in-frame ones; the method was immunoSEQ multiplex PCR. The D gene and trimming were derived from the DNA, and the V and J assignments and clone size from that table. The sample includes 180,000 or so clones, around four fifths seen only once; the top ten take about 4.6%. V was trimmed by 7 bases and J by 5 bases, leaving 14 bases between them. The germline CDR1 and CDR2 sequences are MNHEY and SVGAGI. The CDR3 loop spans 14 amino acids.

J is TRBJ1-4 and V is TRBV6-5; D not certain. The TCR comes from a woman aged 45 to 65 who had recovered from COVID-19. The material sequenced was PBMCs or T cells enriched from blood (not recorded which). DNA for the CDR3: TGTGCCAGCACGGCGGGGAGCTCGAATGAAAAACTGTTTTTT. Amino acids: CASTAGSSNEKLFF.